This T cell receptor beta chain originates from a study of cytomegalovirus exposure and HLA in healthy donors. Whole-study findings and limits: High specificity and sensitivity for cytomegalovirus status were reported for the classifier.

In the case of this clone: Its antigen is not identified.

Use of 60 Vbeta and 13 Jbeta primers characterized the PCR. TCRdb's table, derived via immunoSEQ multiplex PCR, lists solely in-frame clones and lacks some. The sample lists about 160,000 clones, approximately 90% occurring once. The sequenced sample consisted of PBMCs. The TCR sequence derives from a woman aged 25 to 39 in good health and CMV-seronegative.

The DNA of the CDR3 is TGTGCCAGCAGCGCATGGGGACTTCAAACCGGGGAGCTGTTTTTT. This encodes CASSAWGLQTGELFF. This chain uses TRBV13 with TRBJ2-2; maybe TRBD2 (6 bases). Trimming stripped 5 bases from V and 5 bases from J, with 15 bases between. This CDR3 has 15 amino acids. CDR1 is PRHDT, CDR2 FYEKMQ, per germline (reference sequence).